Detailed here is one T cell receptor beta chain. The specificity of this receptor is unknown. The record has no base qualities; no much larger clone is one base away. Genomic DNA was extracted from sorted cells with the Quick-DNA Microprep Kit. Amplification of TCRbeta DNA was done with the immunoSEQ hsTCRbeta kit, following the protocol from the manufacturer. TCRbeta libraries were sequenced on an Illumina MiSeq instrument. The original pipeline was this. Following removal of out-of-frame sequences, a few million distinct TCRbeta sequences were retained, with an average of about 61,000 per individual. Each individual was scored according to the count of 164 previously reported CMV-associated TCRbeta sequences and the total productive distinct TCRbeta count. A beta-binomial model was reimplemented in Python, and scikit-learn random forests with default parameters were trained on US cohort data. Classifier performance on the Belgian cohort was summarized as median AUC with percentile confidence intervals calculated over 10,000 bootstrap iterations. The source is immuneACCESS, and TCRdb retained only in-frame sequences with V and J called. Part of the clones is not carried over; for the studies checked, unresolved V genes explain less than half of this, and the remainder is unexplained. The DNA was the basis for D and trimming; V, J and clone size are from that table. The table for this sample lists about 57,000 clones; roughly 80% of them were counted only once. The ten largest clones represent less than 0.95% of the sample.

A FACSAria II was used to sort memory CD4+ T cells, defined as single viable CD3+CD4+CD8-CD45RO+ cells. CMV serostatus was assessed using a Roche Elecsys assay, by which serum IgG against CMV pp150, pp28, p38 and p52 was detected. After the samples were thawed, total CD4+ T cells were enriched through positive selection using CD4 magnetic microbeads. The samples came from a different study that was designed specifically to examine the CD4+ T cell memory repertoire. Peripheral blood mononuclear cells were isolated and cryopreserved according to standard operating procedures, and serum was kept at -80 degrees C. The staining relied on CD3-PerCP (BW264/56), CD4-APC (RPA-T4), CD45RO-PE (UCHT1) and CD8-Pacific Orange (3B5) antibodies, and Sytox blue was used to exclude non-viable cells. V is clipped by 4 bases and J by 5 bases, and the sequence between their germline boundaries is 9 bases long. From the germline V gene, CDR1 is ENHRY and CDR2 is SYGVKD. The CDR3 goes from the cysteine to the phenylalanine over 12 residues. Only CDR3 DNA is held: 36 bases, read in frame from base 1.

The data derive from a study of memory CD4+ T cells and cytomegalovirus serostatus (dated by TCRdb to about 2019). A note on the overall study: The cohort included about 33 healthy adults from Belgium, of whom 9 were CMV seropositive and roughly 25 were CMV seronegative. To replicate a published TCR-based CMV serostatus classifier, the researchers sequenced the CD4+ memory TCRbeta repertoires of a Belgian cohort whose cytomegalovirus serostatus was known.

What the work shows at the level of the full study, not this receptor alone: Only CD4+CD45RO+ memory cells were sequenced, in contrast to the original study, in which naive and memory CD4+ and CD8+ populations were covered. Among the 150 to 200 previously reported CMV-associated TCRbeta sequences, approximately 70 showed up in the CD4+ memory repertoires, with each one found in between one and five individuals. The results were read as suggesting that the CMV-associated TCR signature is, for the most part, present in the CD4+ memory repertoire. For CMV serostatus prediction, a median bootstrapped AUC of roughly 0.94 was reached with the original framework, and a median bootstrapped AUC of approximately 0.89 was reached with a US-trained random forest. The original-framework classifier achieved a median bootstrapped AUC of 0.95 with a 95% CI of 0.76-1.00 on the Belgian cohort.

Specimen: memory CD4+ T cells from blood. The V and J segments used are TRBV10-3 and TRBJ2-7; the D call could be TRBD1 or TRBD2, with each sharing 5 bases. The source of this sequence is an adult in good health and CMV-seronegative. In nucleotide form, the sequence is TGTGCCATCAGTGGGGGGATCAACGAGCAGTACTTC. Protein translation: CAISGGINEQYF.